Here is one TCR beta chain with its context. Study processing details: Reference gene primer amplification gave estimated nucleated cell counts. Method: immunoSEQ multiplex PCR; TCRdb's copy keeps in-frame clones and lacks some. V and J calls plus clone size are reproduced from that table; the DNA served to infer D and trimming. The table lists 150,000 to 200,000 clones, 87% of them singletons. This sample stems from a study of blood T cell repertoires in COVID-19. At the level of the study: Both acute and convalescent COVID-19 samples were obtained from the United States, Italy and Spain.

The trim removed 5 bases at V and 1 base at J, leaving 5 bases unmatched. The CDR3 has 15 amino acids. Germline V CDR1 and CDR2: SGHVS, FQNEAQ. Seattle cases were enrolled at active infection and followed longitudinally. Sequencing was carried out using peripheral blood. V and J are TRBV7-8 and TRBJ2-3; 8 bases map to TRBD2. The sequence was obtained from a woman aged 65 to 85 with COVID-19, enrolled during active disease. The CDR3 DNA follows: TGTGCCAGCAGCCCTACTAGCGGACGCACAGATACGCAGTATTTT. Its protein is CASSPTSGRTDTQYF. Based on the CDR3 plus reference TRBV7-8 and TRBJ2-3, the full variable domain is GAGVSQSPRYKVAKRGQDVALRCDPISGHVSLFWYQQALGQGPEFLTYFQNEAQLDKSGLPSDRFFAERPEGSVSTLKIQRTQQEDSAVYLCASSPTSGRTDTQYFGPGTRLTVL.